This T cell receptor beta chain came from a study of CD8+ T cells in alopecia areata. Overall study findings and caveats: In scalp, tofacitinib significantly decreased clonality and expanded CD8+ clones among the top 100.

Treatment denoted: oral pan-JAK inhibitor, 5-10 mg twice daily. RNA was extracted and reverse transcribed into cDNA as the sequencing template. The protocol was immunoSEQ multiplex PCR, while the TCRdb copy is restricted to in-frame clones and leaves out a portion. In the table there are some 150,000 clones, roughly four fifths of which are singletons. As concerns this clone: Its specificity is unknown.

The sample was CD8+ T cells sorted from blood, taken at week 4, from a patient treated with tofacitinib. This TCR was sampled from a human donor with alopecia areata.

The CDR3 DNA follows: TGTGCCAGCAGCGTAGACAGGGGGCAAGGCGATGAGCAGTTCTTC. It codes for CASSVDRGQGDEQFF. The chain carries TRBV9 and TRBJ2-1; 9 nucleotides match TRBD1. V shed 0 bases, J shed 8 bases, and the junction held 6 bases outside the gene matches. This CDR3 is 15 amino acids long. Looked up from germline, CDR1 is SGDLS and CDR2 is YYNGEE.